This record covers a single TCR beta chain. Its binding antigen is unknown. No base quality values were provided; no much bigger clone lies one nucleotide off. V trim: 5 bases; J trim: 2 bases; unmatched bases: 9. From its cysteine to its phenylalanine, the CDR3 spans 16 amino acids. Left in the record is the CDR3 DNA by itself, 48 bases read in frame from the first base. CDR1 and CDR2, per the germline V gene (reference sequence), are SEHNR and FQNEAQ. The library came from the immunoSEQ multiplex PCR assay. Held by TCRdb, this immuneACCESS table contains in-frame sequences only and omits some clones. Under half of the omission traces to an unresolved V gene where checked; the cause of the rest is unknown. Here the sample has more than 13,000 clones; approximately 75% occur a single time. Roughly 10% of the sample belongs to the ten largest clones. These data come from a study of ipilimumab plus nivolumab after autologous stem cell transplantation (TCRdb year 2021). For context, the study as a whole: Trial patients received a median of roughly 5 ipilimumab doses and 8 nivolumab doses. The intent-to-treat population of the trial consisted of roughly 35 patients. Patients undergoing autologous transplant for high-risk diffuse large B cell lymphoma, mature T cell lymphoma, or multiple myeloma were enrolled in the trial. The full study reports these points: Combined checkpoint inhibition appeared tolerable as post-transplant consolidation, according to the authors' conclusion. The authors stated that profiles of the T cell receptor repertoire, regulatory T cell phenotype and gut microbiota provided a biologic rationale for studying this approach further.

Starting 14 to 28 days after the autologous transplant, patients began checkpoint therapy, which included ipilimumab at 1 mg/kg intravenously on day 1 of selected weeks. Nivolumab was given at 3 mg/kg intravenously on day 1 of weeks 1, 4, 7, 10, and every two weeks through week 26. This was a Phase Ib clinical trial that tested ipilimumab plus nivolumab, given as combined checkpoint inhibition, for consolidation following autologous stem cell transplantation. This clonotype originated in a male donor with primary mediastinal lymphoma. Sequenced here: PBMCs, sampled in a trial of ipilimumab plus nivolumab as post-transplant consolidation. Here the chain combines TRBV7-9 and TRBJ2-1; TRBD2 lines up with 7 middle nucleotides. At the DNA level, the sequence is TGTGCCAGCAGCGTCTCGGCGGGGGAGGCCTACAATGAGCAGTTCTTC. Translation gives CASSVSAGEAYNEQFF.